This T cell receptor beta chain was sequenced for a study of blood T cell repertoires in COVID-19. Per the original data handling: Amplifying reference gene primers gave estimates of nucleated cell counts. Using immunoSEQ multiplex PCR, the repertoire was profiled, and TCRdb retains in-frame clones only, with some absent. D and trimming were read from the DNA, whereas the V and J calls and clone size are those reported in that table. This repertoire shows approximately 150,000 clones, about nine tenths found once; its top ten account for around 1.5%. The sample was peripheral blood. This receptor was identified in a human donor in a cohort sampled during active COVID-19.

CDR3 coding DNA: TGTGCCAGCAGCCGACAGGGACGGGTTCAGCCCCAGCATTTT. It yields the protein CASSRQGRVQPQHF. The V and J genes are TRBV2 and TRBJ1-5; 7 bases map to TRBD1. After removal of 6 bases from V and 6 bases from J, the junction contained 8 bases not matched to a gene. The CDR3 is 14 amino acids. CDR1 SNHLY and CDR2 FYNNEI come from the germline V gene. The entire variable domain, with the rest obtained from reference TRBV2 and TRBJ1-5, is as follows: EPEVTQTPSHQVTQMGQEVILRCVPISNHLYFYWYRQILGQKVEFLVSFYNNEISEKSEIFDDQFSVERPDGSNFTLKIRSTKLEDSAMYFCASSRQGRVQPQHFGDGTRLSIL.